This passage covers 7 T cell receptor beta chains from one sample sequenced in a study of blood T cell repertoires in COVID-19. Profiled with immunoSEQ multiplex PCR; TCRdb holds only in-frame clones, not every one. The repertoire holds approximately 54,000 clones, with 86% as singletons. The sample comprised peripheral blood. The source is a man older than 75 with active COVID-19.

V and J are TRBV11-1 and TRBJ2-3; D gene unclear. The germline V gene encodes CDR1 SGHAT and CDR2 FQDESV (reference sequence). The V gene lost 5 bases and the J gene lost 0 bases, with 6 bases spanning the gap. This CDR3 is built from 13 residues. CDR3 protein: CASSPPSTDTQYF. In nucleotides, the CDR3 is TGTGCCAGCAGCCCCCCTAGCACAGATACGCAGTATTTT.

This chain links TRBV19 with TRBJ1-1; tentatively, D is TRBD1 (5 bases). CDR1 is LNHDA, CDR2 SQIVND, per germline (reference sequence). Deletions cut 5 bases from V and 1 base from J, with 8 bases between. This CDR3 has 13 residues. CDR3 amino acids: CASSDSRNTEAFF. CDR3 nucleotides: TGTGCCAGTAGTGACAGCAGGAACACTGAAGCTTTCTTT.

V usage is TRBV5-4 and J usage is TRBJ2-3, with 7 bases matching TRBD2. Looked up from germline, CDR1 is SGHNT and CDR2 is YYREEE (reference sequence). V dropped 4 bases and J dropped 2; count of bases not matched to a gene: 10. This CDR3 has 16 amino acids. The CDR3 protein is CASSPGGGSPTDTQYF. CDR3 coding DNA: TGTGCCAGCAGCCCGGGAGGCGGGAGTCCCACAGATACGCAGTATTTT.

The V call is TRBV5-4, the J call TRBJ2-3, with D tentatively TRBD2 (6 bases). V was trimmed by 4 bases and J by 2 bases, leaving 17 bases between them. Germline CDR1 and CDR2: SGHNT and YYREEE (reference sequence). The CDR3 contains 16 residues. DNA of the CDR3: TGTGCCAGCAGCCTCCGGGGGAATGGGGACACAGATACGCAGTATTTT. Translation: CASSLRGNGDTDTQYF.

This chain connects TRBV21-1 to TRBJ2-3; the listed D gene, TRBD2, was not tested against the DNA. TRBV21-1 is noted as a pseudogene. The CDR3 is 16 residues long. For the CDR3, the DNA is TGTGCCAGCAGCCTTGTCTTACTAGCGGGAAGGGGTACGCAGTATTTT. As protein: CASSLVLLAGRGTQYF.

The rearrangement links TRBV7-2 to TRBJ2-3; 13 nucleotides match TRBD2. From germline, CDR1 is SGHTA and CDR2 FQGNSA. V gave up 1 base and J gave up 4 bases; unmatched junction bases: 5. The CDR3 covers 17 residues. CDR3 in amino acids: CASSLGLAGGGADTQYF. The CDR3 DNA reads TGTGCCAGCAGCTTAGGACTAGCGGGAGGAGGGGCAGATACGCAGTATTTT.

The chain links TRBV19 to TRBJ2-2; 8 bases agree with TRBD1. The CDR3 extends over 16 amino acids. Germline V CDR1 and CDR2: LNHDA, SQIVND (reference sequence). Trimming cost V 10 bases and J 1 base; bases outside gene matches: 11. The CDR3 sequence: CATTSRGQVNTGELFF. In DNA, the CDR3 is TGTGCCACCACATCCCGGGGACAGGTGAACACCGGGGAGCTGTTTTTT.